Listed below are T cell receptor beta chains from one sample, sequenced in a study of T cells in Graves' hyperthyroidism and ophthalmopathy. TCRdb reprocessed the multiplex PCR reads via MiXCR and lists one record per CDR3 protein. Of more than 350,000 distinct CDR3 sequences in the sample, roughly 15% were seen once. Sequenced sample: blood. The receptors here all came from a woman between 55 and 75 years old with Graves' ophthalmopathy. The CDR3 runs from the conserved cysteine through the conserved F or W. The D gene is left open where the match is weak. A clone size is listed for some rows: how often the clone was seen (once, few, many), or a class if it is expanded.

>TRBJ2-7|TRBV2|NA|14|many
CASRDRLFSYEQYF
TGTGCCAGCAGAGACAGGCTATTCTCCTACGAGCAGTACTTC
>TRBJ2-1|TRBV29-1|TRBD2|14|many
CSVEASGRGYEQFF
TGCAGCGTTGAAGCTAGCGGGAGGGGGTATGAGCAGTTCTTC
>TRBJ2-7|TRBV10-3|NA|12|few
CAISGQGYEQYF
TGTGCCATCAGTGGGCAGGGATACGAGCAGTACTTC
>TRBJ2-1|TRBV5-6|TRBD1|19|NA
CASSQDRGTWRSSYNEQFF
TGTGCCAGCAGCCAGGACAGGGGTACGTGGCGGAGCTCCTACAATGAGCAGTTCTTC
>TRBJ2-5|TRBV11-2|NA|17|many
CASSLDRMGAQSETQYF
TGTGCCAGCAGCTTAGATAGAATGGGGGCCCAGTCGGAAACCCAGTACTTC
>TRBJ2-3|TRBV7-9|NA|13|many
CASSFSVTDTQYF
TGTGCCAGCAGCTTTTCGGTCACAGATACGCAGTATTTT
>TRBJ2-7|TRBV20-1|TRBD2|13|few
CSATGTIPYEQYF
TGCAGTGCCACGGGGACTATTCCCTACGAGCAGTACTTC
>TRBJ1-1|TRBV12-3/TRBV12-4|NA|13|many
CASSWGGTSEAFF
TGTGCCAGCAGTTGGGGAGGGACCTCTGAAGCTTTCTTT
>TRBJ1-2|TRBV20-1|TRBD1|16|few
CSARDCATGGEYGYTF
TGCAGTGCTAGAGATTGCGCTACAGGGGGCGAGTATGGCTACACCTTC
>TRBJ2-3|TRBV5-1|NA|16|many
CASSLEGGPSTDTQYF
TGCGCCAGCAGCTTGGAGGGGGGGCCAAGCACAGATACGCAGTATTTT
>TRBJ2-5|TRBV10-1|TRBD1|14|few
CASRNRDRRKTQYF
TGCGCCAGCCGAAACCGGGACAGGCGAAAGACCCAGTACTTC
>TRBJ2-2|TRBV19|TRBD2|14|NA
CATGGPVNTGELFF
TGTGCTACGGGGGGACCAGTGAACACCGGGGAGCTGTTTTTT
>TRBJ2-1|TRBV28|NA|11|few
CETGTYNEQFF
TGTGAAACAGGGACCTACAATGAGCAGTTCTTC
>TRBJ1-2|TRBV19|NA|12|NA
CASSDIFYGYTF
TGTGCCAGTAGTGACATATTCTATGGCTACACCTTC
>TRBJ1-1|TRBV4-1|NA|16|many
CASSRRVPGDGTEAFF
TGCGCCAGCAGCCGAAGGGTCCCAGGGGATGGCACTGAAGCTTTCTTT
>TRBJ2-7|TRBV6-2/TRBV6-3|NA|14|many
CASSHDWVPYEQYF
TGTGCCAGCAGTCACGACTGGGTCCCGTACGAGCAGTACTTC
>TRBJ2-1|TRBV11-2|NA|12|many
CASSLVGVEQFF
TGTGCCAGCAGCTTAGTCGGAGTTGAGCAGTTCTTC
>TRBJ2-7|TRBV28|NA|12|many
CASSPGPHEQYF
TGTGCCAGCAGCCCAGGGCCCCACGAGCAGTACTTC